This T cell receptor beta chain was sequenced in a study of blood T cell repertoires in COVID-19. CDR1 ENHRY and CDR2 SYGVKD come from the germline V gene. J lost 6 bases, V lost 5 bases, and 6 bases had no gene match. The CDR3 is made up of 16 amino acids. Some clones are missing from TCRdb's copy, which holds only in-frame ones; the method was immunoSEQ multiplex PCR. The table includes some 180,000 clones, approximately 86% detected once. This sequence joins TRBV10-3 and TRBJ2-4; 14 nucleotides line up with TRBD2. The clonotype originates from an elderly woman with COVID-19, enrolled during active disease. Sequencing was performed on peripheral blood. CDR3 amino acids: CAISPGTSGSGNIQYF. DNA of the CDR3: TGTGCCATCAGTCCCGGGACTAGCGGGAGTGGAAACATTCAGTACTTC.